This T cell receptor (beta chain) was sequenced during a study of cytomegalovirus exposure and HLA in healthy donors. Study findings and constraints: Published work reported that the classifier diagnosed cytomegalovirus status with high specificity and sensitivity.

As for the donors, each was a healthy bone marrow donor. The CDR3 extends over 17 amino acids. V lost 1 base and J lost 7; bases outside the gene matches: 15. Germline V CDR1 and CDR2: SEHNR, FQNEAQ (reference sequence). Both 60 Vbeta primers and 13 Jbeta primers went into the PCR. Data came from immunoSEQ multiplex PCR; TCRdb stores just in-frame clones and leaves some out. This sample has roughly 200,000 clones, with 60% to 80% found just once. Concerning this clone: Its target is unknown.

This TCR derives from a woman younger than 45 in good health and CMV-seropositive. The J gene is TRBJ2-7, the V gene TRBV7-9; 8 nucleotides line up with TRBD1. Sequenced: PBMCs. CDR3 in DNA: TGTGCCAGCAGCTTAGTGCTGGGACAGGTCCCCTTCGGGGAGCAGTACTTC. Protein sequence: CASSLVLGQVPFGEQYF.